This TCR beta chain was identified in a study of graft-versus-host responses after intestinal transplantation. Study overall: Each transplant was multivisceral, liver-intestinal, or isolated intestinal. Once they had received anti-thymocyte globulin induction, all recipients took tacrolimus and steroids for around three years.

TCRdb's table, derived via immunoSEQ multiplex PCR, lists solely in-frame clones and lacks some. The sample yields about 110,000 clones, 90% to 95% seen once. A note on this clone: Its antigen remains unidentified.

The sequence derives from a human donor who was the organ donor for an intestinal transplant. The source was unstimulated CD8+ T cells sorted from spleen or lymph node cells, collected before transplant.

CDR3: CAINKETPHGYGYTF. In DNA form, the CDR3 reads TGTGCCATCAATAAGGAGACTCCTCACGGCTATGGCTACACCTTC. The V and J genes are TRBV7-2 and TRBJ1-2, with D hard to call. V dropped 10 bases and J dropped 4 bases, with 22 bases sitting between them. This CDR3 has 15 residues. Looked up from germline, CDR1 is SGHTA and CDR2 is FQGNSA. Looking up the rest from reference TRBV7-2 and TRBJ1-2 gives the full variable domain: GAGVSQSPSNKVTEKGKDVELRCDPISGHTALYWYRQSLGQGLEFLIYFQGNSAPDKSGLPSDRFSAERTGGSVSTLTIQRTQQEDSAVYLCAINKETPHGYGYTFGSGTRLTVV.